This T cell receptor (beta chain) was obtained from a study of identical twins. TCRdb fed the 5' RACE reads into MiXCR, producing one record per CDR3 protein. The sample lists about 530,000 distinct CDR3 sequences, about 16% seen once, with around 0.4% in the top ten. Broader study findings: Low generation-probability sequences were in excess among twin-shared out-of-frame alpha sequences. Insertions ran lower in abundant cord blood beta clonotypes, though not in memory repertoires. Interpretation of the results relied on cross-sectional statistical analysis and not on following the same donors.

This CDR3 is built from 14 residues. Trimming cost V 4 bases and J 0 bases, with 9 bases left between them. Looked up from germline, CDR1 is SGHDT and CDR2 is YYEEEE. This clonotype was seen a handful of times. The antigen is not known. The sample was also linked to a second study, of yellow fever vaccine responses in identical twins.

This clonotype was obtained from a woman aged 18-29 years in good health. Sequenced input: CD4+ T cells sorted from blood. The chain uses TRBV5-6 and TRBJ2-3, with D unclear. This chain's CDR3 is CASSPVTSTDTQYF. The DNA of the CDR3 is TGTGCCAGCAGCCCGGTTACTAGCACAGATACGCAGTATTTT. Complete variable domain (other parts from reference TRBV5-6 and TRBJ2-3): DAGVTQSPTHLIKTRGQQVTLRCSPKSGHDTVSWYQQALGQGPQFIFQYYEEEERQRGNFPDRFSGHQFPNYSSELNVNALLLGDSALYLCASSPVTSTDTQYFGPGTRLTVL.